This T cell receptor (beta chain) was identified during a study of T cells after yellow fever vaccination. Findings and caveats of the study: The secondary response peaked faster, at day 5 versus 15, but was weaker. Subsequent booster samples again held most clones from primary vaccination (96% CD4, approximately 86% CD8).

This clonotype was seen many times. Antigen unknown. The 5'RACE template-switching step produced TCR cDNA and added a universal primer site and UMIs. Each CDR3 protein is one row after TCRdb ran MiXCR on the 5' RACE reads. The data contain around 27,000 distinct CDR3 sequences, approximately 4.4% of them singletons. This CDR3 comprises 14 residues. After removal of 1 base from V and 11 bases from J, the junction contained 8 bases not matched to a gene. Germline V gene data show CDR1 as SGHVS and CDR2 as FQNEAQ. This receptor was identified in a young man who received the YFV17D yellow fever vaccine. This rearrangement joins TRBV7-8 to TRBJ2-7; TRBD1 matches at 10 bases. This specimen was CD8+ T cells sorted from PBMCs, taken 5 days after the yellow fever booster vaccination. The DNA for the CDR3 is TGTGCCAGCAGCTTAGATCTGGGACAGGGGTTCAAGTACTTC. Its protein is CASSLDLGQGFKYF.